Listed below are T cell receptor beta chains from one sample, sequenced in a study. One entry per CDR3 protein, called by TCRdb with MiXCR from the 5' RACE reads. The table lists approximately 58,000 distinct CDR3 sequences, approximately 27% of them singletons. The specimen was tumor-infiltrating Tregs sorted from the breast tumor. These receptors all stem from a female donor with breast cancer. The CDR3 runs from the conserved cysteine through the conserved F or W. The order of the fields is J gene, V gene, CDR3 protein.

TRBJ2-7 TRBV6-2/TRBV6-3 CASKRRGYEQYF
TRBJ1-5 TRBV12-3/TRBV12-4 CASSLGANQPQHF
TRBJ1-2 TRBV7-8 CASSNRVGYGYTF
TRBJ1-1 TRBV29-1 CSDQTGGNTEAFF
TRBJ1-1 TRBV3-1 CASSQGTTMNTEAFF
TRBJ2-1 TRBV12-3/TRBV12-4 CASSLPRGSYNEQFF
TRBJ1-2 TRBV5-1 CASSVGGDGYTF
TRBJ2-7 TRBV28 CASSYGSYEQYF
TRBJ1-2 TRBV6-5 CASSLSGRGYTF
TRBJ1-3 TRBV7-8 CASSLASGDSSGNTIYF
TRBJ2-5 TRBV7-9 CAGSRGSEETQYF
TRBJ2-1 TRBV4-1 CASSQANLVSYNEQFF
TRBJ2-7 TRBV7-9 CASSSGRTYEQYF
TRBJ2-2 TRBV4-1 CASSQPQGRSTGELFF
TRBJ2-1 TRBV12-3/TRBV12-4 CAGSFWTSGYNEQFF
TRBJ2-5 TRBV7-7 CASSSPGRQETQYF
TRBJ2-1 TRBV3-1 CASSHLGQGTYNEQFF
TRBJ2-5 TRBV3-1 CASSQAQLQETQYF
TRBJ2-5 TRBV20-1 CSARGRGARKETQYF
TRBJ2-2 TRBV28 CASSLPRTGAVSTGELFF
TRBJ2-2 TRBV12-5 CASGWWARETGELFF
TRBJ2-1 TRBV12-3/TRBV12-4 CASSLTGGRGNEQFF
TRBJ1-2 TRBV6-6 CASTQTGGNGYTF
TRBJ1-1 TRBV6-5 CASSYSRQVVVNTEAFF
TRBJ2-7 TRBV28 CASSLGFGTSGNYEQYF
TRBJ1-1 TRBV11-3 CASSPNQGGEAFF
TRBJ2-5 TRBV5-1 CASSLGGEPRTQYF
TRBJ2-1 TRBV15 CATSRALAGGNEQFF
TRBJ2-3 TRBV5-1 CASSQDGTSPTDTQYF
TRBJ2-2 TRBV28 CASINRGQTNTGELFF
TRBJ1-6 TRBV7-3 CASSLTALGSPLHF
TRBJ2-6 TRBV4-2 CASSQGGSSGANVLTF
TRBJ2-1 TRBV20-1 CSARGPSGLYNEQFF
TRBJ2-7 TRBV3-1 CASGPFSGSGEQYF